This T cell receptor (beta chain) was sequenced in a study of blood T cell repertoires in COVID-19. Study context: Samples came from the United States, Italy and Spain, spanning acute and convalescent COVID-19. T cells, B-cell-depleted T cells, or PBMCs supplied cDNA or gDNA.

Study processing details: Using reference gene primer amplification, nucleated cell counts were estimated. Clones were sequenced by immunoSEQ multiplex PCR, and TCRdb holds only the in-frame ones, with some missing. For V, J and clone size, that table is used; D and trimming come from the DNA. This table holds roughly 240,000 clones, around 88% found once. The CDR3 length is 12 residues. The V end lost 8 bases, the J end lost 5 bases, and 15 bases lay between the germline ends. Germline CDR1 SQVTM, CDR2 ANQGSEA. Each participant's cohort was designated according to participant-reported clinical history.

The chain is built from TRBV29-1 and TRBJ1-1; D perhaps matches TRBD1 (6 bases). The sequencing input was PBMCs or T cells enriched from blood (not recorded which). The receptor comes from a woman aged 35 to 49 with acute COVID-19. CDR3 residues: CSYTGDMTEAFF. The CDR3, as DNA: TGCAGCTATACCGGGGACATGACTGAAGCTTTCTTT.